The 20 T cell receptor beta chains given below trace back to one sample, sequenced in a study of blood T cell repertoires in COVID-19. Repertoires were generated with immunoSEQ multiplex PCR, while TCRdb's copy carries only in-frame clones and drops some. Found here are fewer than 350,000 clones, roughly 88% of them singletons; the top ten hold 2% to 2.5%. The specimen sequenced was PBMCs or T cells enriched from blood (not recorded which). The source of these receptors is a woman in her thirties or forties with acute COVID-19.

The CDR3 spells CASSFDLGNTEAFF. Here the CDR3 DNA reads TGTGCCAGCAGTTTCGACTTGGGGAACACTGAAGCTTTCTTT. This chain connects TRBV28 to TRBJ1-1; D is ambiguous. CDR1 is MDHEN, CDR2 SYDVKM, per germline. The V end lost 3 bases, the J end lost 1 base, and 9 bases lay between the germline ends. This CDR3 is built from 14 residues.

V is TRBV18 and J is TRBJ1-1, with D maybe TRBD1 (6 bases). Germline assignment: CDR1 KGHSH and CDR2 LQKENI. Trimming removed 5 bases at V and 0 bases at J, with 13 bases between. This CDR3 comprises 15 residues. CDR3 region: CASSNARDMNTEAFF. The CDR3 DNA follows: TGTGCCAGCTCAAACGCCAGGGACATGAACACTGAAGCTTTCTTT.

Many counts were recorded for this clone. J is TRBJ2-5 and V is TRBV9; 7 positions agree with TRBD1. Germline V gives CDR1 SGDLS, CDR2 YYNGEE. This CDR3 has 16 amino acids. With 2 bases clipped from V and 1 base from J, the junction kept 8 bases outside the gene matches. In DNA form, the CDR3 reads TGTGCCAGCAGCGTTTCAGGGGGAACCTTCCAAGAGACCCAGTACTTC. It yields the protein CASSVSGGTFQETQYF.

This chain joins TRBV7-2 and TRBJ2-3, with 8 bases matching TRBD2. The V and J ends lost 2 bases and 0 bases, in that order; junction bases with no gene match: 4. The CDR3 contains 16 residues. CDR1 and CDR2 from the germline V gene are SGHTA and FQGNSA. The CDR3 region is CASSLHPGGSTDTQYF. The CDR3, as DNA: TGTGCCAGCAGCTTACATCCGGGAGGGAGCACAGATACGCAGTATTTT.

Points on this clone: At one boundary the junction diverges from the germline segment, which might be a read error. V gene TRBV2 combines with J gene TRBJ1-6; 11 nucleotides align to TRBD1. The CDR3 covers 15 residues. The germline gives CDR1 SNHLY, CDR2 FYNNEI. The chain's CDR3 is CASREGTGGGSPLHF. The DNA for the CDR3 is TGTGCCAGCAGGGAAGGGACAGGGGGAGGTTCACCCCTCCACTTT.

The chain links TRBV30 to TRBJ1-6; tentatively, D is TRBD1 (5 bases). This CDR3 has 13 amino acids. The V gene lost 4 bases and the J gene lost 9 bases, with 13 bases spanning the gap. Germline V gene sequence: CDR1 GTSNPN, CDR2 SVGIG (reference sequence). The CDR3 nucleotides are TGTGCCTGGACCGAAGGACATGTTTCACCCCTCCACTTT. It yields the protein CAWTEGHVSPLHF.

V usage is TRBV5-6 and J usage is TRBJ1-4; D uncertain. The CDR3 loop spans 16 amino acids. V shed 1 base and J shed 5 bases, with 15 bases lying between them. CDR1 and CDR2 from the germline V gene are SGHDT and YYEEEE. The CDR3 spells CASSLWVRRVNEKLFF. The DNA for the CDR3 is TGTGCCAGCAGCTTGTGGGTCAGGCGGGTGAATGAAAAACTGTTTTTT.

The V gene is TRBV6-2 or TRBV6-3, the J gene TRBJ1-6; D perhaps matches TRBD1 (6 bases). V lost 6 bases and J 16 bases, leaving 28 bases between the germline ends. The CDR3 consists of 16 residues. Per the germline V gene, CDR1 is MNHEY and CDR2 is SVGEGT. The CDR3 bases are TGTGCCAGCAGCTTGGGCGTGGGGACAAGTCATACCGTTCTCCACTTT. Translating it yields CASSLGVGTSHTVLHF.

This clone was recorded only once. The rearrangement uses TRBV4-1 and TRBJ1-1; D gene uncertain. Trimming removed 1 base from V and 1 base from J, with 7 bases in between. The CDR3 has 14 amino acids. Germline assignment: CDR1 MGHRA and CDR2 YSYEKL. CDR3 DNA sequence: TGCGCCAGCAGCCAAGTAACTGCGAACACTGAAGCTTTCTTT. This sequence encodes CASSQVTANTEAFF.

CDR3 in amino acids: CASSLGSNYGYTF. CDR3 nucleotide sequence: TGTGCCAGCAGCTTGGGCAGTAACTATGGCTACACCTTC. The rearrangement uses TRBV5-8 and TRBJ1-2; D is unresolved. With 0 bases removed from V and 1 base from J, the gap between germline ends came to 4 bases. The CDR3 has 13 residues. Germline CDR1 SGHTS, CDR2 YDEGEE. Based on the CDR3 plus reference TRBV5-8 and TRBJ1-2, the full variable domain is EAGVTQSPTHLIKTRGQQATLRCSPISGHTSVYWYQQALGLGLQFLLWYDEGEERNRGNFPPRFSGRQFPNYSSELNVNALELEDSALYLCASSLGSNYGYTFGSGTRLTVV.

This clone was seen more than once but under ten times. The chain recombines TRBV27 with TRBJ1-3; TRBD1 agrees at 8 bases. Germline CDR1 is MNHEY and CDR2 is SMNVEV (reference sequence). The CDR3 spans 14 residues. With 9 bases clipped from V and 0 bases from J, the junction kept 4 bases outside the gene matches. CDR3 loop: CASWDRFSGNTIYF. CDR3 nucleotides: TGTGCCAGTTGGGACAGGTTCTCTGGAAACACCATATATTTT.

This clone was seen only once. V gene TRBV3-1 (or the pseudogene TRBV3-2) combines with J gene TRBJ2-1; D ambiguous. The CDR3 extends over 12 amino acids. From germline, CDR1 is LGHDT and CDR2 YNNKEL (reference sequence). Deletions cut 3 bases from V and 7 bases from J, with 7 bases between. This CDR3 is CASSQARNEQFF. The CDR3, as DNA: TGTGCCAGCAGCCAGGCCAGGAATGAGCAGTTCTTC.

The table lists this clone with a count of one. The chain couples TRBV9 to TRBJ2-2, with D unresolved. The germline gives CDR1 SGDLS, CDR2 YYNGEE. This CDR3 is built from 14 residues. Trimming stripped 0 bases from V and 2 bases from J, with 5 bases between. CDR3: CASSVGVNTGELFF. The CDR3 DNA reads as TGTGCCAGCAGCGTAGGCGTCAACACCGGGGAGCTGTTTTTT.

In this sample, this clone turned up once. The J gene is TRBJ1-6, the V gene TRBV6-5, with a possible D match to TRBD1 (6 bases). The length of the CDR3 is 14 residues. Trimming took off 9 bases at V and 4 bases at J, with 13 bases between the two ends. Looked up from germline, CDR1 is MNHEY and CDR2 is SVGAGI. The CDR3 spells CASEGGLYNSPLHF. CDR3 nucleotides: TGTGCCAGTGAGGGGGGGCTTTATAATTCACCCCTCCACTTT.

The rearrangement uses TRBV5-6 and TRBJ2-5; 7 bases match TRBD1. The CDR3 consists of 14 residues. CDR1 is SGHDT and CDR2 is YYEEEE in the germline V gene. Trimming took 0 bases from V and 4 from J; bases not matched to a gene: 3. The CDR3: CASSLGAGGETQYF. The CDR3 coding sequence is TGTGCCAGCAGCTTGGGGGCAGGGGGAGAGACCCAGTACTTC.

V usage is TRBV18 and J usage is TRBJ1-4; D is ambiguous. The germline V gene has CDR1 KGHSH and CDR2 LQKENI. This CDR3 is built from 13 residues. The V gene lost 1 base and the J gene lost 6 bases, with 6 bases spanning the gap. CDR3: CASSPLGDEKLFF. CDR3 DNA: TGTGCCAGCTCACCACTGGGAGATGAAAAACTGTTTTTT.

The CDR3: CASRQGTDSNQPQHF. In nucleotides, the CDR3 is TGTGCCAGCAGACAAGGGACAGATAGCAATCAGCCCCAGCATTTT. The chain carries TRBV7-8 and TRBJ1-5; 7 bases agree with TRBD1. This CDR3 is 15 amino acids long. CDR1 and CDR2 from the germline V gene are SGHVS and FQNEAQ. V lost 6 bases, J lost 0 bases, and 5 bases stayed unmatched. Full variable domain (remainder filled in from reference TRBV7-8 and TRBJ1-5): GAGVSQSPRYKVAKRGQDVALRCDPISGHVSLFWYQQALGQGPEFLTYFQNEAQLDKSGLPSDRFFAERPEGSVSTLKIQRTQQEDSAVYLCASRQGTDSNQPQHFGDGTRLSIL.

In nucleotides, the CDR3 is TGTGCCAGCAGCAAATCCGGACTAGCGGGGGTCGGGGGCACAGATACGCAGTATTTT. Amino acids: CASSKSGLAGVGGTDTQYF. V usage is TRBV7-3 and J usage is TRBJ2-3; TRBD2 aligns across 13 bases. The germline V gene encodes CDR1 SGHTA and CDR2 FQGTGA. V shed 5 bases and J 1 base; nucleotides not matched to a gene: 12. The CDR3 runs to 19 residues.

The J gene is TRBJ2-1, the V gene TRBV5-4; TRBD2 agrees at 10 bases. The length of the CDR3 is 15 residues. Germline V CDR1 and CDR2: SGHNT, YYREEE (reference sequence). The V gene end was trimmed by 0 bases and the J gene end by 4 bases; junction bases not matched to a gene: 1. CDR3 protein: CASSLGTSGYNEQFF. DNA for the CDR3: TGTGCCAGCAGCTTGGGGACTAGCGGATACAATGAGCAGTTCTTC.

This chain links TRBV7-9 with TRBJ1-4; the D is unclear. Germline V lookup: CDR1 SEHNR, CDR2 FQNEAQ (reference sequence). The V gene lost 5 bases and the J gene lost 7 bases, with 14 bases spanning the gap. The CDR3 consists of 14 residues. CDR3 coding DNA: TGTGCCAGCAGCCCACCGGAGCGCGGTGAAAAACTGTTTTTT. Protein sequence: CASSPPERGEKLFF.